The 25 T cell receptor beta chains reported below all come from one sample, sequenced in a study of T cell responses to AZD1222 COVID-19 vaccine. The repertoire was sequenced with immunoSEQ multiplex PCR; TCRdb's copy has only in-frame clones and lacks some. This sample has 150,000 or so clones, with 80% to 90% found just once. The material was peripheral blood, obtained on day 0 of AZD1222 vaccination. The origin of the receptors is an adult in good health.

This chain uses TRBV7-7 with TRBJ2-5; D is possibly TRBD1 (5 bases). The CDR3 sequence is 15 residues long. The V gene lost 5 bases and the J gene lost 2 bases, with 15 bases spanning the gap. Germline CDR1 is SSHAT and CDR2 is FNYEAQ (reference sequence). The CDR3 DNA is TGTGCCAGCAGCCAGATAAGGACAACTCAAGAGACCCAGTACTTC. Translation: CASSQIRTTQETQYF.

In its sample, this clone was seen once. The chain carries TRBV18 and TRBJ1-3; D ambiguous. CDR3 size: 14 residues. The germline V gene encodes CDR1 KGHSH and CDR2 LQKENI. V lost 3 bases to trimming and J lost 11 bases, with 17 bases between them. CDR3: CASSPTAVTLPIYF. The CDR3 nucleotides read TGTGCCAGCTCACCGACGGCGGTTACTTTGCCCATATATTTT.

The genes are TRBV29-1 and TRBJ2-5; D unclear. Looked up from germline, CDR1 is SQVTM and CDR2 is ANQGSEA. V was shortened by 3 bases and J by 5 bases, with 10 bases between the two germline ends. This CDR3 has 12 residues. The CDR3 is CSVDKGWETQYF. DNA for the CDR3: TGCAGCGTTGACAAGGGCTGGGAGACCCAGTACTTC.

The CDR3 sequence: CASSYGFQTGQETQYF. CDR3 sequence (DNA): TGTGCCAGCAGTTATGGTTTCCAGACAGGGCAAGAGACCCAGTACTTC. The chain carries TRBV6-6 and TRBJ2-5, with 7 bases identical to TRBD1. This CDR3 is 16 amino acids long. V shed 3 bases, J shed 2 bases, and the junction held 9 bases outside the gene matches. The germline gives CDR1 MNHNY, CDR2 SVGAGI (reference sequence).

The V call is TRBV7-6, the J call TRBJ1-2; weak D call: TRBD1 (6 bases). The CDR3 runs 13 residues. Germline V gene data show CDR1 as SGHVS and CDR2 as FNYEAQ. V shed 5 bases and J shed 4 bases, with 11 bases lying between them. The CDR3: CASSPQGFYGYTF. CDR3 nucleotide sequence: TGTGCCAGCAGCCCCCAGGGGTTCTATGGCTACACCTTC. Combining the CDR3 with reference TRBV7-6 and TRBJ1-2 gives the whole variable domain GAGVSQSPRYKVTKRGQDVALRCDPISGHVSLYWYRQALGQGPEFLTYFNYEAQQDKSGLPNDRFSAERPEGSISTLTIQRTEQRDSAMYRCASSPQGFYGYTFGSGTRLTVV.

This clone was observed a single time. The chain uses TRBV15 and TRBJ2-5; possible D gene TRBD2, 5 bases. Germline CDR1 is LNHNV and CDR2 is YYDKDF (reference sequence). The CDR3 covers 15 residues. The V end lost 1 base, the J end lost 5 bases, and 14 bases lay between the germline ends. The CDR3 coding sequence is TGTGCCACCAGCAGAGGGGGAGTGGCTCAGGAGACCCAGTACTTC. Translation: CATSRGGVAQETQYF.

A remark on this clone: The same CDR3 is also encoded by other DNA sequences in this sample. V usage is TRBV6-2 or TRBV6-3 and J usage is TRBJ1-5; no reliable D call. The germline V and J ends were trimmed by 0 bases and 4 bases, with 7 bases remaining between them. The CDR3 is 14 residues long. The germline gives CDR1 MNHEY, CDR2 SVGEGT. CDR3 sequence (DNA): TGTGCCAGCAGTTACTCGAGAGGTAATCAGCCCCAGCATTTT. Residues: CASSYSRGNQPQHF.

The chain carries TRBV7-9 and TRBJ1-5; D is possibly TRBD1 (5 bases). The CDR3 is 14 residues long. CDR1 and CDR2 (germline): SEHNR, FQNEAQ (reference sequence). Trimming removed 3 bases at V and 4 bases at J, with 10 bases between. The CDR3 spells CASSFDSLNQPQHF. CDR3 DNA sequence: TGTGCCAGCAGCTTTGACAGCCTGAATCAGCCCCAGCATTTT.

The CDR3 loop is CASSLGQSGANVLTF. CDR3 DNA: TGTGCCAGCAGTTTAGGACAGTCTGGGGCCAACGTCCTGACTTTC. The V call is TRBV28, the J call TRBJ2-6; tentatively, D is TRBD1 (6 bases). V was clipped by 2 bases and J by 1 base, with 6 bases between them. The V gene's germline CDR1 is MDHEN and CDR2 SYDVKM. The CDR3 extends over 15 amino acids.

This clone was counted a single time. This chain connects TRBV7-9 to TRBJ1-4; D remains ambiguous. The CDR3 totals 15 residues. The germline CDR1 and CDR2 sequences are SEHNR and FQNEAQ (reference sequence). V was trimmed by 2 bases and J by 6 bases, leaving 13 bases between them. The CDR3 loop is CASSLILGGDEKLFF. The CDR3 bases are TGTGCCAGCAGCTTAATCCTGGGCGGGGATGAAAAACTGTTTTTT.

The V gene is TRBV9, the J gene TRBJ2-1; 10 bases agree with TRBD2. The CDR3 covers 15 residues. Germline-derived CDR1 and CDR2 are SGDLS and YYNGEE. The J segment lost 0 bases and the V segment lost 5 bases, leaving 2 bases of the junction unmatched. This chain's CDR3 is CASSPSGSSYNEQFF. CDR3 coding DNA: TGTGCCAGCAGTCCTAGCGGGAGCTCCTACAATGAGCAGTTCTTC. The full variable domain, with the rest looked up from reference TRBV9 and TRBJ2-1, is DSGVTQTPKHLITATGQRVTLRCSPRSGDLSVYWYQQSLDQGLQFLIQYYNGEERAKGNILERFSAQQFPDLHSELNLSSLELGDSALYFCASSPSGSSYNEQFFGPGTRLTVL.

The chain combines TRBV11-3 with TRBJ2-7; D unresolved. Germline CDR1 and CDR2: SGHNT and YENEEA. The V end was cut by 5 bases, the J end by 3 bases, with 11 bases between. The length of the CDR3 is 13 residues. The CDR3 nucleotides read TGTGCCAGCAGCCAAGAAGCATTCTACGAGCAGTACTTC. Translating gives CASSQEAFYEQYF. Drawing the rest from reference TRBV11-3 and TRBJ2-7, the complete variable domain is EAGVVQSPRYKIIEKKQPVAFWCNPISGHNTLYWYLQNLGQGPELLIRYENEEAVDDSQLPKDRFSAERLKGVDSTLKIQPAELGDSAVYLCASSQEAFYEQYFGPGTRLTVT.

The V gene is TRBV7-9, the J gene TRBJ2-5; TRBD1 agrees at 7 bases. Germline V gene lookup returns CDR1 SEHNR and CDR2 FQNEAQ (reference sequence). The CDR3 length is 14 residues. Germline trimming cut 5 bases from V and 3 bases from J; bases unmatched to any gene: 6. In DNA form, the CDR3 reads TGTGCCAGCAGCCTCGGGACAGCGAAAGAGACCCAGTACTTC. It is translated as CASSLGTAKETQYF.

V usage is TRBV29-1 and J usage is TRBJ2-7, with TRBD2 matching over 7 bases. Losses at the gene ends were 4 bases for V and 5 bases for J; bases not matched to a gene: 14. Germline lookup yields CDR1 SQVTM and CDR2 ANQGSEA. The length of the CDR3 is 15 residues. CDR3 nucleotides: TGCAGCGTTGCCGGGGGGAGAGGTGGAATCGACGAGCAGTACTTC. As protein: CSVAGGRGGIDEQYF.

The chain is built from TRBV5-4 and TRBJ2-3; 10 bases agree with TRBD2. V lost 3 bases to trimming and J lost 5 bases; unmatched junction nucleotides: 18. The CDR3 has 19 residues. CDR1 and CDR2 (germline): SGHNT, YYREEE (reference sequence). Here the CDR3 DNA reads TGTGCCAGCAGCTCGCCCAGGAGACTAGCGGGTTCGGTGGGAGATACGCAGTATTTT. Encoded protein: CASSSPRRLAGSVGDTQYF. Using reference TRBV5-4 and TRBJ2-3 for the parts outside the CDR3, the full variable domain is ETGVTQSPTHLIKTRGQQVTLRCSSQSGHNTVSWYQQALGQGPQFIFQYYREEENGRGNFPPRFSGLQFPNYSSELNVNALELDDSALYLCASSSPRRLAGSVGDTQYFGPGTRLTVL.

The chain recombines TRBV12-5 with TRBJ2-1, with 8 bases fitting TRBD1. The CDR3 sequence is 14 residues long. V lost 5 bases and J lost 10; bases outside the gene matches: 10. Germline loops: CDR1 LGHNT, CDR2 FRNRAP. CDR3 protein: CASGPGDRGPEQFF. The CDR3 DNA reads as TGTGCTAGTGGTCCGGGAGACAGGGGCCCAGAGCAGTTCTTC.

The chain combines TRBV19 with TRBJ1-2, with D perhaps TRBD1 (5 bases). V lost 3 bases, J lost 1 base, and 9 bases lay in between. Germline V gives CDR1 LNHDA, CDR2 SQIVND (reference sequence). There are 14 residues in the CDR3. The CDR3 loop is CASSMRGSNYGYTF. In DNA form, the CDR3 reads TGTGCCAGTAGTATGCGGGGGAGTAACTATGGCTACACCTTC.

This rearrangement joins TRBV11-3 to TRBJ1-4; the D gene is possibly TRBD1 (5 bases). Trimming left V 6 bases short and J 8 bases short, with 19 bases between. Germline CDR1 is SGHNT and CDR2 is YENEEA. This CDR3 comprises 15 residues. As DNA, the CDR3 is TGTGCCAGCAGTCCCCAGAGGGGAGGAGGCGAAAAACTGTTTTTT. Its translation: CASSPQRGGGEKLFF.

The rearrangement links TRBV10-1 to TRBJ2-7, with D unresolved. The CDR3 has 14 residues. V was pared by 4 bases and J by 0 bases, with 10 bases between. Germline V gene lookup returns CDR1 WNHNN and CDR2 SYGVQD (reference sequence). The CDR3 loop reads CASSGSRSSYEQYF. The CDR3 nucleotides read TGCGCCAGCAGTGGGAGCAGGAGCTCCTACGAGCAGTACTTC.

The rearrangement uses TRBV6-5 and TRBJ1-2, with TRBD1 matching 10 bases. The J segment lost 7 bases and the V segment lost 2 bases, leaving 10 bases of the junction unmatched. Germline V lookup: CDR1 MNHEY, CDR2 SVGAGI. There are 16 residues in the CDR3. The DNA of the CDR3 is TGTGCCAGCAGTTACCGCCCCGGGACAGGGGTGTCTGGCTACACCTTC. Protein sequence: CASSYRPGTGVSGYTF.

The chain carries TRBV4-1 and TRBJ1-3, with 7 bases identical to TRBD1. From germline, CDR1 is MGHRA and CDR2 YSYEKL. V was pared by 0 bases and J by 2 bases, with 7 bases of the junction left unmatched. The CDR3 spans 17 residues. CDR3 nucleotides: TGCGCCAGCAGCCAAGAATATCCCGACAGGGCTGGAAACACCATATATTTT. Translated: CASSQEYPDRAGNTIYF.

The CDR3 nucleotides are TGTGCCAGCAGTTTACAGCCTCAGCCCCAGCATTTT. Translating gives CASSLQPQPQHF. This chain uses TRBV28 with TRBJ1-5; D is ambiguous. V lost 2 bases and J lost 6, with 5 bases in between. Germline V gene lookup returns CDR1 MDHEN and CDR2 SYDVKM. This CDR3 has 12 residues.

The gene calls are TRBV6-2 or TRBV6-3 and TRBJ1-2; D ambiguous. CDR1 is MNHEY and CDR2 is SVGEGT in the germline V gene. This CDR3 comprises 16 residues. V was clipped by 2 bases and J by 0 bases, with 13 bases between them. The chain's CDR3 is CASSYERGLPNYGYTF. Written as DNA, the CDR3 is TGTGCCAGCAGTTACGAGAGAGGCTTACCTAACTATGGCTACACCTTC.

The chain carries TRBV28 and TRBJ1-2; D ambiguous. Germline lookup yields CDR1 MDHEN and CDR2 SYDVKM. CDR3 length: 13 amino acids. The ends were cut back, 5 bases at V and 5 bases at J, with 12 bases in the middle. The CDR3: CASSQTGSYGYTF. The CDR3 nucleotides are TGTGCCAGCAGTCAAACCGGGAGTTATGGCTACACCTTC.

The CDR3 nucleotides are TGTGCCAGCAGCCTCGGGACAGTACATCAGCCCCAGCATTTT. Amino acids: CASSLGTVHQPQHF. The rearrangement links TRBV3-1 (or the pseudogene TRBV3-2) to TRBJ1-5, with 7 bases that match TRBD1. This CDR3 is 14 amino acids long. The J segment lost 5 bases and the V segment lost 4 bases, leaving 5 bases of the junction unmatched. From germline, CDR1 is LGHDT and CDR2 YNNKEL (reference sequence).